This TCR beta chain came from a study of CD4+ T cells in melanoma. Points on this clone: The antigen is not known.

Produced via immunoSEQ multiplex PCR; TCRdb's table is partial and in-frame only. The sample has 140,000 or so clones, over 90% seen once. J was trimmed by 2 bases and V by 5 bases; bases with no gene match: 9. The CDR3 is 16 amino acids. Germline loops: CDR1 SGHAT, CDR2 FQNNGV. General study points: CD8+ T cell, macrophage and B cell function reportedly correlated with neoantigen-specific CD4+ T cells. Reportedly, melanoma neoantigen-specific CD4+ T cells showed varied differentiation states.

The receptor was derived from a human donor with melanoma. The genes are TRBV11-2 and TRBJ2-3; 8 positions match TRBD2. CDR3: CASSPTRGGPTDTQYF. As DNA, the CDR3 is TGTGCCAGCAGCCCCACCCGCGGGGGGCCCACAGATACGCAGTATTTT.